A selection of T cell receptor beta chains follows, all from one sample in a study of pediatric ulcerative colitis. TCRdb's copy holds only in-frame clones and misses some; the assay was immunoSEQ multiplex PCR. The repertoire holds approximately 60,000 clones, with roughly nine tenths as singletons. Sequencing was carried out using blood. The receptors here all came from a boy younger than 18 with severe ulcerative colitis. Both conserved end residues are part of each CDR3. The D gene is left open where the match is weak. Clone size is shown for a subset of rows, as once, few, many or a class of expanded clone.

CDR3nt: TGTGCCAGCAGCTTGGGGAACACGAACACCGGGGAGCTGTTTTTT
CDR3aa: CASSLGNTNTGELFF
j_gene: TRBJ2-2
abundance: -
v_gene: TRBV11-3
d_gene: -

CDR3nt: TGCGCCAGCAGCTTGTCGGGACCCGGAGGGACTGAAGCTTTCTTT
CDR3aa: CASSLSGPGGTEAFF
j_gene: TRBJ1-1
abundance: -
v_gene: TRBV5-1
d_gene: -

CDR3nt: TGTGCCAGCCTACAGGGTGGAGAGACCCAGTACTTC
CDR3aa: CASLQGGETQYF
j_gene: TRBJ2-5
abundance: -
v_gene: TRBV2
d_gene: -

CDR3nt: TGTGCCAGTAGTACCGACAGGTACCAGGGCTCCTACGAGCAGTACTTC
CDR3aa: CASSTDRYQGSYEQYF
j_gene: TRBJ2-7
abundance: -
v_gene: TRBV19
d_gene: -

CDR3nt: TGTGCCAGCAGCTTTAGCGGGAGCGTGGATACGCAGTATTTT
CDR3aa: CASSFSGSVDTQYF
j_gene: TRBJ2-3
abundance: few
v_gene: TRBV7-2
d_gene: TRBD2

CDR3nt: TGTGCCAGCAGCTTAGATCACACAGCACAAGCTTTCTTT
CDR3aa: CASSLDHTAQAFF
j_gene: TRBJ1-1
abundance: -
v_gene: TRBV11-2
d_gene: -

CDR3nt: TGTGCCAGCAGTGCAAGCGGGGGGGGTCCAGATACGCAGTATTTT
CDR3aa: CASSASGGGPDTQYF
j_gene: TRBJ2-3
abundance: -
v_gene: TRBV6-5
d_gene: TRBD2

CDR3nt: TGTGCCAGCAGCCAGAATATCAGGGGACCCTACGAGCAGTACTTC
CDR3aa: CASSQNIRGPYEQYF
j_gene: TRBJ2-7
abundance: -
v_gene: TRBV5-4
d_gene: -

CDR3nt: TGTGCCAGCTCACCAAAGGACAGCCCCTACAATGAGCAGTTCTTC
CDR3aa: CASSPKDSPYNEQFF
j_gene: TRBJ2-1
abundance: -
v_gene: TRBV18
d_gene: -

CDR3nt: TGCGCCAGCTGGCGGGCTAGCGGGAGGGAGGCCTACGAGCAGTACTTC
CDR3aa: CASWRASGREAYEQYF
j_gene: TRBJ2-7
abundance: -
v_gene: TRBV23-1
d_gene: TRBD2

CDR3nt: TGTGCCAGCAGCTGGGATGGAAACACCATATATTTT
CDR3aa: CASSWDGNTIYF
j_gene: TRBJ1-3
abundance: few
v_gene: TRBV7-9
d_gene: -

CDR3nt: TGTGCCGCAGGGGCTGGCAAAGAGACCCAGTACTTC
CDR3aa: CAAGAGKETQYF
j_gene: TRBJ2-5
abundance: -
v_gene: TRBV19
d_gene: -

CDR3nt: TGTGCCTGGAGTGTTAACGGAAACACCATATATTTT
CDR3aa: CAWSVNGNTIYF
j_gene: TRBJ1-3
abundance: -
v_gene: TRBV30
d_gene: -

CDR3nt: TGCGCCAGCAGCTTGGTTGGCGTTTCGAGCTCCTACAATGAGCAGTTCTTC
CDR3aa: CASSLVGVSSSYNEQFF
j_gene: TRBJ2-1
abundance: -
v_gene: TRBV5-1
d_gene: -

CDR3nt: TGTGCCTGGAGTGTAGGGGATGACAATGAGCAGTTCTTC
CDR3aa: CAWSVGDDNEQFF
j_gene: TRBJ2-1
abundance: -
v_gene: TRBV30
d_gene: -

CDR3nt: TGTGCCAGCAGTTTCCCGACAGGGGTGAACACTGAAGCTTTCTTT
CDR3aa: CASSFPTGVNTEAFF
j_gene: TRBJ1-1
abundance: -
v_gene: TRBV6-6
d_gene: TRBD1

CDR3nt: TGTGCCAGCTCACGGGCGGGAGCCACCTACGAGCAGTACTTC
CDR3aa: CASSRAGATYEQYF
j_gene: TRBJ2-7
abundance: -
v_gene: TRBV18
d_gene: TRBD2

CDR3nt: TGCAGTGCTAGGGTGCAGCCCCAGCATTTT
CDR3aa: CSARVQPQHF
j_gene: TRBJ1-5
abundance: -
v_gene: TRBV20-1
d_gene: -

CDR3nt: TGTGCCAGCAGCTTACAACGGGAGGGCGAGCAGTACTTC
CDR3aa: CASSLQREGEQYF
j_gene: TRBJ2-7
abundance: -
v_gene: TRBV11-3
d_gene: TRBD2

CDR3nt: TGCGCCAGCAGCCAGGGGAACGAGCCCCAGCATTTT
CDR3aa: CASSQGNEPQHF
j_gene: TRBJ1-5
abundance: -
v_gene: TRBV4-1
d_gene: -

CDR3nt: TGTGCCAGCAGTTTATCCGTCCAGGGGACTGAAGCTTTCTTT
CDR3aa: CASSLSVQGTEAFF
j_gene: TRBJ1-1
abundance: -
v_gene: TRBV27
d_gene: -

CDR3nt: TGTGCCAGCAGCCCGAAAGGATCAGGGGATACGCAGTATTTT
CDR3aa: CASSPKGSGDTQYF
j_gene: TRBJ2-3
abundance: once
v_gene: TRBV27
d_gene: -

CDR3nt: TGTGCCAGCAGACTGGACAGGGTGAGGGGGCGTGAGCAGTTCTTC
CDR3aa: CASRLDRVRGREQFF
j_gene: TRBJ2-1
abundance: -
v_gene: TRBV6-5
d_gene: TRBD1

CDR3nt: TGTGCCAGCAGCCCGCAGGCATCCCACTCCTACGAGCAGTACTTC
CDR3aa: CASSPQASHSYEQYF
j_gene: TRBJ2-7
abundance: -
v_gene: TRBV7-9
d_gene: -

CDR3nt: TGTGCCATCAAGAACGTTTCAGGGGCAGATACGCAGTATTTT
CDR3aa: CAIKNVSGADTQYF
j_gene: TRBJ2-3
abundance: -
v_gene: TRBV10-3
d_gene: -

CDR3nt: TGTGCTAGCAGCCTTAGCGGGATCACAGATACGCAGTATTTT
CDR3aa: CASSLSGITDTQYF
j_gene: TRBJ2-3
abundance: -
v_gene: TRBV7-7
d_gene: TRBD2

CDR3nt: TGTGCCAGTAGTATGGGAAGGGCCCGCTATGGCTACACCTTC
CDR3aa: CASSMGRARYGYTF
j_gene: TRBJ1-2
abundance: -
v_gene: TRBV19
d_gene: -

CDR3nt: TGTGCCAGCACGGGTGGACGGACCGGGGTTTATGGCTACACCTTC
CDR3aa: CASTGGRTGVYGYTF
j_gene: TRBJ1-2
abundance: -
v_gene: TRBV2
d_gene: -

CDR3nt: TGTGCCTGCTCCCGAGTAGGGACAGGTATTGAACAAGAGACCCAGTACTTC
CDR3aa: CACSRVGTGIEQETQYF
j_gene: TRBJ2-5
abundance: -
v_gene: TRBV30
d_gene: TRBD1

CDR3nt: TGTGCCAGCAGCTTACCAGCTAGAGATGGGACAACCGAATTGTACGAGCAGTACTTC
CDR3aa: CASSLPARDGTTELYEQYF
j_gene: TRBJ2-7
abundance: -
v_gene: TRBV7-2
d_gene: -

CDR3nt: TGTGCCAGCAGGGGACGACTTGACCTCATTCAGTACTTC
CDR3aa: CASRGRLDLIQYF
j_gene: TRBJ2-4
abundance: -
v_gene: TRBV6-1
d_gene: -

CDR3nt: TGCACCAGCAGCCAAGTAATGGTAGTAGGGGACCATGAGCAGTTCTTC
CDR3aa: CTSSQVMVVGDHEQFF
j_gene: TRBJ2-1
abundance: once
v_gene: TRBV1
d_gene: -

CDR3nt: TGTGCCAGCAGCCAATCGGATGAAAAACTGTTTTTT
CDR3aa: CASSQSDEKLFF
j_gene: TRBJ1-4
abundance: -
v_gene: TRBV7-9
d_gene: -

CDR3nt: TGTGCCAGCCGGAACAGGGGGCGCGGCACAGATACGCAGTATTTT
CDR3aa: CASRNRGRGTDTQYF
j_gene: TRBJ2-3
abundance: -
v_gene: TRBV19
d_gene: TRBD1

CDR3nt: TGCGCCAGCAGTGAGGGGTTGGGGGGCGTTCGGACAGATACGCAGTATTTT
CDR3aa: CASSEGLGGVRTDTQYF
j_gene: TRBJ2-3
abundance: -
v_gene: TRBV10-1
d_gene: -

CDR3nt: TGTGCCAGCAGTAGACAGGGGGCAGAGACAGATACGCAGTATTTT
CDR3aa: CASSRQGAETDTQYF
j_gene: TRBJ2-3
abundance: -
v_gene: TRBV27
d_gene: TRBD1